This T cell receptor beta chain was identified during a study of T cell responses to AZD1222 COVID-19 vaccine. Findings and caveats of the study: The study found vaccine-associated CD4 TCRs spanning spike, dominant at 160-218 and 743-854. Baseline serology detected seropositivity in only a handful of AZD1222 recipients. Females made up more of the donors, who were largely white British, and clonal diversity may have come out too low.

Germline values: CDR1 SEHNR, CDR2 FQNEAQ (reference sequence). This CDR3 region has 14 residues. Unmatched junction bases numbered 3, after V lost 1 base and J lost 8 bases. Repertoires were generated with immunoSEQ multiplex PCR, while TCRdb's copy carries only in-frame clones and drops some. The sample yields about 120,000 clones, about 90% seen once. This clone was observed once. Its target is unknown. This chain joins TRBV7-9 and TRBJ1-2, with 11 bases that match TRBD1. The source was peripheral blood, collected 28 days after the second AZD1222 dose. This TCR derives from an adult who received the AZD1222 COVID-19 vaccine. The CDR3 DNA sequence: TGTGCCAGCAGCTTAGTTCGGGACAGGGGGGGCTACACCTTC. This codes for CASSLVRDRGGYTF.